This T cell receptor beta chain was sequenced during a study of T-cell memory formation after mild COVID-19. Deletions cut 2 bases from V and 0 bases from J, with 8 bases between. Germline assignment: CDR1 SGHRS and CDR2 YFSETQ. This CDR3 spans 15 amino acids. TCRdb re-called the 5' RACE reads through MiXCR, storing one row per CDR3 protein. This sample yields 200,000 to 250,000 distinct CDR3 sequences, of which around 9.5% are seen a single time; around 3.3% belongs to the top ten. This clonotype was counted ten times or more. The sequence derives from a man aged 18 to 35 who had mild COVID-19 (a few samples of this study predate the infection). Cell type and time point are not known. The chain is built from TRBV5-1 and TRBJ2-2; the D is unclear. The sequencing sample was made of PBMCs or a T cell subset sorted from them (not recorded which). The CDR3 loop is CASSLGSANTGELFF. The CDR3 nucleotides read TGCGCCAGCAGCTTAGGCAGCGCGAACACCGGGGAGCTGTTTTTT.